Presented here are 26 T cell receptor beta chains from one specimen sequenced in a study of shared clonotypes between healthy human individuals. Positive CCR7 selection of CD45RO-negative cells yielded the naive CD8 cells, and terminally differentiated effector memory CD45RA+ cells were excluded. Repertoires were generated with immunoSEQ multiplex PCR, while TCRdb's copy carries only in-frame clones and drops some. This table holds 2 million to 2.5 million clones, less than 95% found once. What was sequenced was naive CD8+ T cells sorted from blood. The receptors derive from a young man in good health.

The CDR3 sequence is CASSEVQNNEQFF. In DNA, the CDR3 is TGTGCCAGCAGCGAGGTCCAGAACAATGAGCAGTTCTTC. The J gene is TRBJ2-1, the V gene TRBV7-6; D is uncertain. Germline V gene sequence: CDR1 SGHVS, CDR2 FNYEAQ. CDR3 size: 13 residues. V lost 5 bases and J 5 bases, leaving 10 bases between the germline ends.

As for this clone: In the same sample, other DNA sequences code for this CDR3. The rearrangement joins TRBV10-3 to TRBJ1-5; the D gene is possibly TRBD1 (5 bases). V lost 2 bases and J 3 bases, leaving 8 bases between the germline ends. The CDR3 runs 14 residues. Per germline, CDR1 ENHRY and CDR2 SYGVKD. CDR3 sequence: CAISEPGVNQPQHF. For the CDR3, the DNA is TGTGCCATCAGTGAGCCGGGGGTCAATCAGCCCCAGCATTTT.

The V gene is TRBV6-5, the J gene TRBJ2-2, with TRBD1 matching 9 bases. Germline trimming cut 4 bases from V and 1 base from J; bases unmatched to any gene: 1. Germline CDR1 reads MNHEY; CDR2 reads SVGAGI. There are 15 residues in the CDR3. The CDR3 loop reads CASSLTGGNTGELFF. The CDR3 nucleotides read TGTGCCAGCAGTTTGACAGGGGGGAACACCGGGGAGCTGTTTTTT.

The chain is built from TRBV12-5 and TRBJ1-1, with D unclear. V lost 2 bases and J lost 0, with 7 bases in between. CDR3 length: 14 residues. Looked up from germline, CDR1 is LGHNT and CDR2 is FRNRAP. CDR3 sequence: CASGLRHMNTEAFF. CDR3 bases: TGTGCTAGTGGTTTGAGGCACATGAACACTGAAGCTTTCTTT.

CDR3 nucleotides: TGCGCCAGCAGTTCGACAGTAATGAACACTGAAGCTTTCTTT. The encoded protein is CASSSTVMNTEAFF. The V call is TRBV4-3, the J call TRBJ1-1; a weak D match, TRBD1 (5 bases). The CDR3 is 14 amino acids. Trimming stripped 6 bases from V and 0 bases from J, with 11 bases between. The germline gives CDR1 LGHNA, CDR2 YSLEER.

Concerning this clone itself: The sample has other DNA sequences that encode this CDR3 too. CDR3 in DNA: TGTGCCAGCAGCGTGGACGGCTACGAGCAGTACTTC. Its translation: CASSVDGYEQYF. The rearrangement joins TRBV9 to TRBJ2-7; D uncertain. This CDR3 has 12 residues. Deletions cut 2 bases from V and 3 bases from J, with 6 bases between. Germline V gives CDR1 SGDLS, CDR2 YYNGEE.

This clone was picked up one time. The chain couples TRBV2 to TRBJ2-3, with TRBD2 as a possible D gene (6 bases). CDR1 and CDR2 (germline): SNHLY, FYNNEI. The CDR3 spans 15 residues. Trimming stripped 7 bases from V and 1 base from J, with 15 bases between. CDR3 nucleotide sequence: TGTGCCAGCACTAGGACTAAATCGGGCACAGATACGCAGTATTTT. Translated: CASTRTKSGTDTQYF.

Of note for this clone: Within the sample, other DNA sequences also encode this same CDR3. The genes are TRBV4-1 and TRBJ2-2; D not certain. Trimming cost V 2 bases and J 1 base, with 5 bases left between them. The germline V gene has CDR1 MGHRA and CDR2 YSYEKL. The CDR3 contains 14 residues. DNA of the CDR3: TGCGCCAGCAGCCAAAGTCAGAACACCGGGGAGCTGTTTTTT. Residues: CASSQSQNTGELFF.

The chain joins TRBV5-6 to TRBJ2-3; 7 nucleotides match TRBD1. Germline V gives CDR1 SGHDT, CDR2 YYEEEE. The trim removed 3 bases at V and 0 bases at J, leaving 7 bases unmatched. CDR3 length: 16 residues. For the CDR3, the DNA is TGTGCCAGCAGCTCTACCGGGACAGTGAGCACAGATACGCAGTATTTT. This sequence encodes CASSSTGTVSTDTQYF. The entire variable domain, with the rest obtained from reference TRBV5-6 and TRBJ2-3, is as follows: DAGVTQSPTHLIKTRGQQVTLRCSPKSGHDTVSWYQQALGQGPQFIFQYYEEEERQRGNFPDRFSGHQFPNYSSELNVNALLLGDSALYLCASSSTGTVSTDTQYFGPGTRLTVL.

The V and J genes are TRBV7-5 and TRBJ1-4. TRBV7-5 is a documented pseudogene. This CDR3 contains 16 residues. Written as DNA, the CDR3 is TGTGCCAGAAGCTCCCCCGAGTTGGGACGAAATGAAAAACTGTTTTTT. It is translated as CARSSPELGRNEKLFF.

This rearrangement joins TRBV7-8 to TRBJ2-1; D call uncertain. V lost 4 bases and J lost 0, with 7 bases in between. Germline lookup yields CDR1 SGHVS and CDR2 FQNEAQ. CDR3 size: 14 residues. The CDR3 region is CASSSAGSYNEQFF. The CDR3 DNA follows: TGTGCCAGCAGCTCAGCAGGCTCCTACAATGAGCAGTTCTTC.

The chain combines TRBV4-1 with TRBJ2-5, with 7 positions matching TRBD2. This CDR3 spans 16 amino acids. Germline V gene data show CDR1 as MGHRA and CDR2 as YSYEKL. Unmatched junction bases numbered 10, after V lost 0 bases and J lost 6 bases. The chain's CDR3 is CASSQDGEGAAQTQYF. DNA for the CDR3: TGCGCCAGCAGCCAAGATGGGGAGGGAGCGGCGCAGACCCAGTACTTC.

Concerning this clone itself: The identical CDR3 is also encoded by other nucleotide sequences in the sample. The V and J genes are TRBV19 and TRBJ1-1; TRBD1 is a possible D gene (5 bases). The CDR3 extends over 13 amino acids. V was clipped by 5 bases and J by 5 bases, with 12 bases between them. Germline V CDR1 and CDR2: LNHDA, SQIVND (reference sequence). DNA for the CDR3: TGTGCCAGTAGTCTCGGGGGAAGTACTGAAGCTTTCTTT. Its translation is CASSLGGSTEAFF.

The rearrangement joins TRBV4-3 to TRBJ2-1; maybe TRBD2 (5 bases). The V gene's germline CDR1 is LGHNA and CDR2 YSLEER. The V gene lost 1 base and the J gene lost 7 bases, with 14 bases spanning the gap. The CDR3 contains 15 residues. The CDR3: CASSQVRGPWNEQFF. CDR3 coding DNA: TGCGCCAGCAGCCAAGTGAGAGGGCCGTGGAATGAGCAGTTCTTC.

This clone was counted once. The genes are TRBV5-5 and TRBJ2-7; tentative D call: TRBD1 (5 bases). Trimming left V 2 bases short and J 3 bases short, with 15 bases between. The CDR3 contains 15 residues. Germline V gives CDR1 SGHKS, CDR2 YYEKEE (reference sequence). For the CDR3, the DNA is TGTGCCAGCAGCTTTACTGGTGCCAGGGTCTACGAGCAGTACTTC. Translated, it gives CASSFTGARVYEQYF.

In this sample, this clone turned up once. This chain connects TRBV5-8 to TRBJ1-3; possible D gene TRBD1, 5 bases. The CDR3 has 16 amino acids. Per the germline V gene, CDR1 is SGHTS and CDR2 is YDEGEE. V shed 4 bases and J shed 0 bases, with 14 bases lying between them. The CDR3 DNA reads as TGTGCCAGCAGCGGATTACAGGACGTCTCTGGAAACACCATATATTTT. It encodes CASSGLQDVSGNTIYF.

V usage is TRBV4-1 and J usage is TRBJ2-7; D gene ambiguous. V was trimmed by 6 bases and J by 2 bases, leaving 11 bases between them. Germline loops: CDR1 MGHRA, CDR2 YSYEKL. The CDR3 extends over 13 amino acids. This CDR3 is CASSYSLTYEQYF. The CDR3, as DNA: TGCGCCAGCAGTTACAGCTTGACCTACGAGCAGTACTTC.

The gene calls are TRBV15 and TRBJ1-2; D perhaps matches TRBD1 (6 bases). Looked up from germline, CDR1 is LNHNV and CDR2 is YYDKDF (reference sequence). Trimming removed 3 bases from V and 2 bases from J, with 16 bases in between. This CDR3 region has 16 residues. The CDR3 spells CATSSVGARANYGYTF. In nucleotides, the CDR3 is TGTGCCACCAGCAGTGTGGGGGCGCGGGCAAACTATGGCTACACCTTC. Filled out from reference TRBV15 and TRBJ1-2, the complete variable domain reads DAMVIQNPRYQVTQFGKPVTLSCSQTLNHNVMYWYQQKSSQAPKLLFHYYDKDFNNEADTPDNFQSRRPNTSFCFLDIRSPGLGDTAMYLCATSSVGARANYGYTFGSGTRLTVV.

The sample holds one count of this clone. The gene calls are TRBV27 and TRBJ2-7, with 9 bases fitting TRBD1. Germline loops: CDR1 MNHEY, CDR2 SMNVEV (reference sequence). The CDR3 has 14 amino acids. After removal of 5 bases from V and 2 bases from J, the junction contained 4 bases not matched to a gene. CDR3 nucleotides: TGTGCCAGCAGTAAAGGGACAGGGACCTACGAGCAGTACTTC. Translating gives CASSKGTGTYEQYF.

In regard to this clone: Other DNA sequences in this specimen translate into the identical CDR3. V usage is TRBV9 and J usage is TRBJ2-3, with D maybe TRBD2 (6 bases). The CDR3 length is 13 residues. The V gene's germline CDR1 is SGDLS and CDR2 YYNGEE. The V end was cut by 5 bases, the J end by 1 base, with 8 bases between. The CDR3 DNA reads TGTGCCAGCAGTTCGGGGGGCACAGATACGCAGTATTTT. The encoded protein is CASSSGGTDTQYF.

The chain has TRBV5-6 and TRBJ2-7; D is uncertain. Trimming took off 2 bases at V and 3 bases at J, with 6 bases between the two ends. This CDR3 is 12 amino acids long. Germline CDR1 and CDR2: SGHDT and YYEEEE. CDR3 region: CASSFRYYEQYF. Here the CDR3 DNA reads TGTGCCAGCAGCTTCCGCTACTACGAGCAGTACTTC.

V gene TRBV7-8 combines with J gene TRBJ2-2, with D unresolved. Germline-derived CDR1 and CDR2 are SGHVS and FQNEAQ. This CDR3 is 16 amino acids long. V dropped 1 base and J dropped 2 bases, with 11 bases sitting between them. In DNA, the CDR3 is TGTGCCAGCAGCTTAGTAACAGTCGCTAACACCGGGGAGCTGTTTTTT. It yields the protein CASSLVTVANTGELFF.

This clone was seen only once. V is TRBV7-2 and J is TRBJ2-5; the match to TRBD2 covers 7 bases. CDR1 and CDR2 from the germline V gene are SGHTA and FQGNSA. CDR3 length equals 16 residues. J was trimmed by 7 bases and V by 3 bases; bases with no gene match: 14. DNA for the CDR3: TGTGCCAGCAGCTTCAGACTAGCCACTTATGAAGCGACCCAGTACTTC. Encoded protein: CASSFRLATYEATQYF.

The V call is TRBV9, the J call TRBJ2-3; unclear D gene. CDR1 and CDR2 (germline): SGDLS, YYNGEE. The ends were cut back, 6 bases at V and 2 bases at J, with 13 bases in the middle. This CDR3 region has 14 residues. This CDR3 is CASTWDGHTDTQYF. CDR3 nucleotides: TGTGCCAGCACCTGGGATGGGCACACAGATACGCAGTATTTT.

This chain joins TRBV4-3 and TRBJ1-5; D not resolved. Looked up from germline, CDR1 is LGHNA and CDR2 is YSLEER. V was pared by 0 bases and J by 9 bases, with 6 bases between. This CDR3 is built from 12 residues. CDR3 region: CASSQDNGPQHF. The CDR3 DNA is TGCGCCAGCAGCCAAGATAATGGGCCCCAGCATTTT.

This chain's CDR3 is CASSFVAGGTDTQYF. CDR3 coding DNA: TGTGCCAGCAGCTTCGTAGCGGGAGGCACAGATACGCAGTATTTT. The rearrangement uses TRBV7-8 and TRBJ2-3; 9 bases map to TRBD2. CDR3 length: 15 residues. Trimming removed 3 bases from V and 1 base from J; junction bases left unmatched: 2. Looked up from germline, CDR1 is SGHVS and CDR2 is FQNEAQ.